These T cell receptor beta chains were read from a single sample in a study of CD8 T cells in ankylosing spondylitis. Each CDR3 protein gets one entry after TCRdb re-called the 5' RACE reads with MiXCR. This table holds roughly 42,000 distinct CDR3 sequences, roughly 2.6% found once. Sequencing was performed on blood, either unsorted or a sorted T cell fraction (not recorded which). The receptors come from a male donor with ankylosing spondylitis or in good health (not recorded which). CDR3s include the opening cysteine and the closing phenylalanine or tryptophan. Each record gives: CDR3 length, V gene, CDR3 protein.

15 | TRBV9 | CASSATSGTGETQYF
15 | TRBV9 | CASSVGGTSPHEQYF
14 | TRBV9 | CASSVDGRNTEAFF
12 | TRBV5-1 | CAGTQVEDTQYF
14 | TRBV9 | CASSPGQGADTQYF
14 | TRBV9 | CASSVSSGSNEQFF
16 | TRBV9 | CASSVGTSAVSYEQYF
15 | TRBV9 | CASSTGSYHAGELFF
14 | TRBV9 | CASSVDAVEREQFF
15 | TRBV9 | CASSVDGHRRYGYTF
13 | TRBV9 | CASSVQGGETQYF
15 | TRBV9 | CASSVGGRNTGELFF
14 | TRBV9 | CASAGQPGPDTQYF
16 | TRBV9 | CASSVRQVNSGNTIYF
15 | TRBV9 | CASSLQGRGGDTQYF
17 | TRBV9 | CASSPVLAVQGGNEQFF
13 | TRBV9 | CASSAGGRNEQYF
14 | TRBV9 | CASSEPTWTDTQYF
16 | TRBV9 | CASSVGGGRPRETQYF
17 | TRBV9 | CASSVDGSGRASGELFF